The clone carrying this T cell receptor (beta chain) occurred many times. The target antigen is unknown. This sample was taken from a study of CD8+CD57+ T cells in acquired aplastic anemia. At the level of the study: Healthy donors averaged about 10 million reads for CD4+ cells. Whole-study findings and limits: Patients shared some 30 CD8+ CDR3 sequences with controls.

Genomic DNA, serving as template, underwent TCR beta VDJ and CDR3 profiling. MiXCR was run by TCRdb on the reads, yielding one entry per CDR3 protein. The table lists about 180,000 distinct CDR3 sequences, around 45% of them singletons. The CDR3 consists of 15 residues. The germline gives CDR1 SEHNR, CDR2 FQNEAQ (reference sequence). V shed 5 bases and J shed 5 bases, with 15 bases lying between them. The source is a human donor in good health. The source material was sorted CD4+, CD8+, or CD8+CD57+ T cells (not recorded which) from PBMCs. The chain uses TRBV7-9 and TRBJ1-4; D is unresolved. Written as DNA, the CDR3 is TGTGCCAGCAGCCCCGGGGAGGTCCTCAATGAAAAACTGTTTTTT. Encoded protein: CASSPGEVLNEKLFF.